The 5 T cell receptor beta chains given below trace back to one sample, sequenced in a study of cytomegalovirus exposure and HLA in healthy donors. Researchers ran the PCR with 60 Vbeta and 13 Jbeta primers. Generated by immunoSEQ multiplex PCR, the TCRdb table keeps only in-frame clones and is missing some. The sample consists of 90,000 to 120,000 clones, roughly 72% of them appearing once. The source material was PBMCs. Receptors were obtained from a man aged 25 to 45 in good health and CMV-seronegative.

The V gene is TRBV11-2, the J gene TRBJ2-7; D is unresolved. CDR1 and CDR2 (germline): SGHAT, FQNNGV. The CDR3 spans 12 residues. Trimming shortened V by 4 bases and J by 6 bases, and 10 bases separated the two germline ends. Here the CDR3 DNA reads TGTGCCAGCAGCTCTGACTCCCTCGAGCAGTACTTC. Amino acid sequence: CASSSDSLEQYF.

In DNA, the CDR3 is TGTGCCAGCACCCCGGGACTAACTACAGATACGCAGTATTTT. Its translation: CASTPGLTTDTQYF. The genes are TRBV2 and TRBJ2-3; 7 bases align to TRBD2. Germline loops: CDR1 SNHLY, CDR2 FYNNEI. With 7 bases clipped from V and 3 bases from J, the junction kept 7 bases outside the gene matches. The CDR3 runs 14 residues.

By sample share, this clone is medium-sized. This chain joins TRBV29-1 and TRBJ2-3; 9 bases are a match to TRBD2. The CDR3 sequence is 17 residues long. After removal of 6 bases from V and 1 base from J, the junction contained 14 bases not matched to a gene. CDR1 and CDR2 (germline): SQVTM, ANQGSEA. CDR3 region: CSVAEGGTSGRTDTQYF. The CDR3 nucleotides are TGCAGCGTCGCTGAGGGCGGTACTAGCGGGCGCACAGATACGCAGTATTTT.

The CDR3 reads CASSVDTGNYGYTF. In DNA, the CDR3 is TGTGCCAGCAGCGTAGATACAGGGAACTATGGCTACACCTTC. This rearrangement joins TRBV9 to TRBJ1-2, with TRBD1 as a possible D gene (6 bases). V was clipped by 0 bases and J by 2 bases, with 8 bases between them. Germline assignment: CDR1 SGDLS and CDR2 YYNGEE. The CDR3 extends over 14 amino acids.

The chain is built from TRBV10-3 and TRBJ2-2; 10 bases line up with TRBD1. Per germline, CDR1 ENHRY and CDR2 SYGVKD. This CDR3 region has 18 residues. The trim removed 2 bases at V and 2 bases at J, leaving 8 bases unmatched. CDR3 protein: CAISEPGQGERNTGELFF. In DNA form, the CDR3 reads TGTGCCATCAGTGAGCCAGGACAGGGGGAACGTAACACCGGGGAGCTGTTTTTT.